This TCR beta chain was found in a study of blood T cell repertoires in COVID-19. Overall study: Both acute and convalescent COVID-19 samples were obtained from the United States, Italy and Spain. T cells, B-cell-depleted T cells, or PBMCs supplied cDNA or gDNA.

Seattle-derived patients entered the study during active infection and were followed longitudinally. Sequenced by immunoSEQ multiplex PCR; TCRdb stores in-frame clones only, minus some. Among roughly 180,000 clones listed, roughly 80% were seen once. The source material was peripheral blood. This receptor was obtained from a middle-aged woman with COVID-19, enrolled during active disease.

The chain's CDR3 is CASSVDGEAGGRHEQYF. The CDR3 bases are TGTGCCAGCAGCGTAGACGGGGAAGCAGGCGGGAGGCACGAGCAGTACTTC. The chain links TRBV9 to TRBJ2-7, with 8 bases lining up with TRBD2. V was clipped by 0 bases and J by 5 bases; unmatched bases: 13. This CDR3 contains 17 residues. Germline CDR1 and CDR2: SGDLS and YYNGEE.